Presented here are 10 T cell receptor beta chains from one specimen sequenced in a study of cytomegalovirus exposure and HLA in healthy donors. PCR amplification relied on 60 Vbeta primers (plus 13 Jbeta primers). Using immunoSEQ multiplex PCR, the repertoire was profiled, and TCRdb retains in-frame clones only, with some absent. Recorded for this sample: about 84,000 clones. Sample: PBMCs. These receptor sequences come from a man between 45 and 60 years old in good health and CMV-seronegative.

The chain carries TRBV14 and TRBJ2-7; D perhaps matches TRBD1 (5 bases). Trimming removed 4 bases from V and 5 bases from J, with 9 bases in between. Germline loops: CDR1 SGHDN, CDR2 FVKESK. The CDR3 runs to 12 residues. CDR3 bases: TGTGCCAGCAGCCCTCAGGGAAACGAGCAGTACTTC. Its protein is CASSPQGNEQYF.

The rearrangement links TRBV7-8 to TRBJ1-6; unclear D gene. The V gene's germline CDR1 is SGHVS and CDR2 FQNEAQ. This CDR3 contains 17 residues. Trimming stripped 6 bases from V and 2 bases from J, with 17 bases between. CDR3 sequence reads: CASSLTTAATYNSPLHF. CDR3 nucleotide sequence: TGTGCCAGCAGTCTTACTACTGCAGCTACCTATAATTCACCCCTCCACTTT.

The rearrangement links TRBV6-1 to TRBJ1-2, with 9 bases that match TRBD1. The junction had 13 bases not matched to a gene; V was cut back by 9 bases and J by 8 bases. This CDR3 has 14 residues. The germline V gene encodes CDR1 MNHNS and CDR2 SASEGT. The CDR3 sequence: CASNSPGTGYGYTF. CDR3 nucleotides: TGTGCCAGTAACAGCCCCGGGACAGGGTACGGCTACACCTTC.

The chain links TRBV6-5 to TRBJ2-6; 7 bases are a match to TRBD1. J gave up 0 bases and V 8 bases, and 4 bases lay outside the gene matches. The germline V gene encodes CDR1 MNHEY and CDR2 SVGAGI. The CDR3 is 15 residues long. This chain's CDR3 is CASGRQGSGANVLTF. CDR3 coding DNA: TGTGCCAGCGGGAGACAGGGCTCTGGGGCCAACGTCCTGACTTTC.

The chain carries TRBV2 and TRBJ1-6; TRBD1 might be the D (6 bases). This CDR3 region has 14 residues. Germline V gene sequence: CDR1 SNHLY, CDR2 FYNNEI. Trimming stripped 3 bases from V and 10 bases from J, with 13 bases between. The CDR3 DNA sequence: TGTGCCAGCAGTGAGGGGGCTAGTCGCTCACCCCTCCACTTT. Its translation is CASSEGASRSPLHF.

This sequence joins TRBV7-9 and TRBJ1-4; 8 bases match TRBD1. J gave up 7 bases and V 1 base, and 2 bases lay outside the gene matches. The CDR3 spans 14 residues. The germline CDR1 and CDR2 sequences are SEHNR and FQNEAQ (reference sequence). CDR3 coding DNA: TGTGCCAGCAGCTTAGGGACAGGGTCTGAAAAACTGTTTTTT. It encodes CASSLGTGSEKLFF.

The rearrangement uses TRBV5-1 and TRBJ1-4; D is perhaps TRBD1 (6 bases). V dropped 1 base and J dropped 7 bases, with 20 bases sitting between them. CDR1 is SGHRS, CDR2 YFSETQ, per germline. This CDR3 spans 17 amino acids. CDR3 nucleotide sequence: TGCGCCAGCAGCTTGTTTACAGGAGTCAGGGGTGGTGAAAAACTGTTTTTT. It is translated as CASSLFTGVRGGEKLFF.

The chain recombines TRBV5-4 with TRBJ2-7; TRBD1 matches at 7 bases. V lost 3 bases, J lost 3 bases, and 6 bases stayed unmatched. Per the germline V gene, CDR1 is SGHNT and CDR2 is YYREEE (reference sequence). The CDR3 is made up of 14 amino acids. CDR3: CASSWIDRVYEQYF. The CDR3, as DNA: TGTGCCAGCAGCTGGATTGACAGGGTCTACGAGCAGTACTTC.

The CDR3 DNA is TGTGCCAGCAGCTCGGAACAGGGTCATGGCACTGAAGCTTTCTTT. It yields the protein CASSSEQGHGTEAFF. The chain uses TRBV9 and TRBJ1-1, with D possibly matching TRBD1 (6 bases). The CDR3 loop spans 15 amino acids. Germline V CDR1 and CDR2: SGDLS, YYNGEE. The V gene lost 4 bases and the J gene lost 4 bases, with 17 bases spanning the gap.

The chain links TRBV11-1 to TRBJ1-5; D gene ambiguous. V was clipped by 0 bases and J by 3 bases, with 9 bases between them. Per germline, CDR1 SGHAT and CDR2 FQDESV (reference sequence). The CDR3 extends over 15 amino acids. DNA of the CDR3: TGTGCCAGCAGCTTAGCGGGAGGTGCCAATCAGCCCCAGCATTTT. Amino acid sequence: CASSLAGGANQPQHF.